This TCR beta chain was retrieved from a study of T-cell memory formation after mild COVID-19. Study-wide context: TCR clusters were mostly confined to one donor each.

Overall study results and limits: Among CD4+ contracting clones, most were CM and EM, and CD8+ ones EMRA. Clones contracting over day 15 to 85 were CD4/CD8 balanced, with later expanders leaning CD4+. Some responding clones appeared in pre-infection memory, suggesting cross-reactive memory joined.

TCRdb re-called the 5' RACE reads through MiXCR, storing one row per CDR3 protein. The sample shows roughly 300,000 distinct CDR3 sequences, 16% of them seen only once. Trimming removed 2 bases from V and 5 bases from J; junction bases left unmatched: 7. Germline V gene sequence: CDR1 SGHRS, CDR2 YFSETQ. CDR3 length: 15 residues. A note on this clonotype: What it recognizes is unknown.

The source is a man aged 18 to 29 who had mild COVID-19 (a few samples of this study predate the infection). Cell type and time point are not known. The chain combines TRBV5-1 with TRBJ1-1; 9 bases align to TRBD1. Sequenced: PBMCs or a T cell subset sorted from them (not recorded which). Here the CDR3 DNA reads TGCGCCAGCAGCTTAAACAGGGGGCGAGGGACTGAAGCTTTCTTT. Translated, it gives CASSLNRGRGTEAFF.